The rows below give T cell receptor beta chains drawn from one sample of a study of T cell responses to AZD1222 COVID-19 vaccine. Method: immunoSEQ multiplex PCR; TCRdb's copy keeps in-frame clones and lacks some. The sample records some 120,000 clones, approximately 88% being singletons. This sample comprised peripheral blood, obtained on day 0 of AZD1222 vaccination. These receptors were obtained from an adult in good health. The CDR3 runs from the conserved cysteine through the conserved F or W. D genes are given only for firm matches. Clone size, where shown, is once, few, many, or a class for clones that have expanded.

clone size	V gene	J gene	D gene	CDR3 protein	CDR3 DNA
once	TRBV6-6	TRBJ2-1	TRBD2	CASIRTSGNEQFF	TGTGCCAGCATTAGGACTAGCGGGAATGAGCAGTTCTTC
.	TRBV28	TRBJ2-6	.	CASSLSGANVLTF	TGTGCCAGCAGTTTATCTGGGGCCAACGTCCTGACTTTC
.	TRBV7-2	TRBJ2-7	.	CASSFTGGGPYEQYF	TGTGCCAGCAGCTTTACAGGGGGAGGGCCCTACGAGCAGTACTTC
.	TRBV3-1/TRBV3-2	TRBJ2-7	TRBD2	CASSRRTSGSLREQYF	TGTGCCAGCAGCCGGAGGACTAGCGGCTCGCTTCGCGAGCAGTACTTC
.	TRBV10-2	TRBJ1-2	.	CASSGTKNYGYTF	TGCGCCAGCAGTGGTACAAAGAACTATGGCTACACCTTC
.	TRBV19	TRBJ1-1	.	CASSMGQGNTEAFF	TGTGCCAGTAGTATGGGGCAGGGCAACACTGAAGCTTTCTTT
.	TRBV3-1/TRBV3-2	TRBJ2-3	TRBD1	CASSLGQGTTDTQYF	TGTGCCAGCAGCTTGGGACAGGGGACCACAGATACGCAGTATTTT
.	TRBV10-3	TRBJ2-1	TRBD2	CAISETQTSGSYNEQFF	TGTGCCATCAGTGAGACCCAAACTAGCGGCTCCTACAATGAGCAGTTCTTC
once	TRBV7-8	TRBJ1-3	TRBD1	CASSLAVATGVGNTIYF	TGTGCCAGCAGCTTAGCGGTAGCGACAGGGGTAGGAAACACCATATATTTT
.	TRBV28	TRBJ1-1	TRBD1	CASSFYAGTVEAFF	TGTGCCAGCAGTTTCTACGCCGGGACAGTTGAAGCTTTCTTT
.	TRBV7-8	TRBJ2-5	TRBD1	CASSSYQGAVQETQYF	TGTGCCAGCAGCTCATACCAGGGGGCCGTCCAAGAGACCCAGTACTTC
.	TRBV29-1	TRBJ2-1	.	CSVEVQRRAQFF	TGCAGCGTTGAAGTGCAGCGCAGGGCGCAGTTCTTC
.	TRBV29-1	TRBJ2-5	.	CSVEYLQGLYQETQYF	TGCAGCGTTGAATATCTTCAGGGGCTGTACCAAGAGACCCAGTACTTC
.	TRBV5-1	TRBJ2-7	.	CASSLVQGGYEQYF	TGCGCCAGCAGCTTGGTACAGGGGGGGTACGAGCAGTACTTC
.	TRBV19	TRBJ1-2	.	CASRRYGYTF	TGTGCCAGTAGACGTTATGGCTACACCTTC
.	TRBV4-1	TRBJ2-3	TRBD2	CASSQDTGLAGTDTQYF	TGCGCCAGCAGCCAAGATACCGGACTAGCGGGCACAGATACGCAGTATTTT
.	TRBV7-8	TRBJ2-2	TRBD2	CASGRTSFTGELFF	TGTGCCAGCGGAAGGACTAGTTTCACCGGGGAGCTGTTTTTT
.	TRBV5-4	TRBJ1-1	.	CASSFSTGSNTEAFF	TGTGCCAGCAGCTTTTCGACAGGATCGAACACTGAAGCTTTCTTT
.	TRBV27	TRBJ2-7	TRBD2	CASSLGGYEQYF	TGTGCCAGCAGTTTGGGGGGGTACGAGCAGTACTTC
.	TRBV6-2/TRBV6-3	TRBJ1-2	TRBD1	CASSYGTDANYGYTF	TGTGCCAGCAGTTACGGGACAGACGCTAACTATGGCTACACCTTC
.	TRBV19	TRBJ1-6	.	CASKGNRVDSPLHF	TGTGCCAGTAAGGGAAACCGGGTGGATTCACCCCTCCACTTT
.	TRBV29-1	TRBJ2-3	TRBD1	CSVEDDGTGDTDTQYF	TGCAGCGTTGAAGATGACGGGACAGGGGACACAGATACGCAGTATTTT
.	TRBV6-2/TRBV6-3	TRBJ2-3	.	CASSEATDTQYF	TGTGCCAGCAGTGAGGCAACAGATACGCAGTATTTT
few	TRBV20-1	TRBJ2-5	TRBD2	CSASLGLAQETQYF	TGCAGTGCTAGTTTGGGACTAGCGCAAGAGACCCAGTACTTC
.	TRBV9	TRBJ1-1	.	CASSPRALSEAFF	TGTGCCAGCAGCCCCCGGGCTCTCTCTGAAGCTTTCTTT
.	TRBV10-3	TRBJ2-7	TRBD1	CAISESSGTGSYEQYF	TGTGCCATCAGTGAGTCAAGCGGGACAGGGTCCTACGAGCAGTACTTC